A selection of T cell receptor beta chains follows, all from one sample in a study of cytomegalovirus exposure and HLA in healthy donors. Profiled with immunoSEQ multiplex PCR; TCRdb holds only in-frame clones, not every one. The sample lists 95,000 to 150,000 clones; more than 70% were seen once. Specimen: PBMCs. The receptors originated from a man over 45 in good health and CMV-seronegative. Both conserved end residues are part of each CDR3. The D gene is left open where the match is weak. Clone sizes are given selectively: once, few, many, or a class where the clone is expanded.

v_gene	j_gene	abundance	d_gene	CDR3aa	CDR3nt
TRBV9	TRBJ2-5	once	NA	CASSVVGSARGTQYF	TGTGCCAGCAGCGTAGTAGGTTCGGCCCGGGGGACCCAGTACTTC
TRBV6-6	TRBJ1-5	NA	TRBD1	CASRGQGGNQPQHF	TGTGCCAGCAGAGGACAGGGGGGGAATCAGCCCCAGCATTTT
TRBV18	TRBJ2-7	NA	NA	CASSLDRIAYEQYF	TGTGCCAGCTCACTAGACAGGATTGCCTACGAGCAGTACTTC
TRBV28	TRBJ1-2	NA	NA	CASSFATGLYGYTF	TGTGCCAGCAGTTTCGCGACAGGACTCTATGGCTACACCTTC
TRBV5-1	TRBJ2-2	NA	NA	CASSVGTVNTGELFF	TGCGCCAGCAGCGTCGGGACTGTCAACACCGGGGAGCTGTTTTTT
TRBV18	TRBJ1-1	NA	NA	CASSPTGGRSKAFF	TGTGCCAGCTCACCAACCGGGGGGAGGTCTAAAGCTTTCTTT
TRBV28	TRBJ2-6	NA	NA	CASSLGGPATGANVLTF	TGTGCCAGCAGTTTAGGCGGGCCGGCGACTGGGGCCAACGTCCTGACTTTC
TRBV7-9	TRBJ1-5	NA	NA	CSSSSPGDGGSQPQHF	TGTTCCAGCAGCTCCCCGGGCGACGGGGGAAGTCAGCCCCAGCATTTT
TRBV2	TRBJ2-7	few	NA	CASSVLREPDEQYF	TGTGCCAGCAGTGTTCTCAGGGAACCCGACGAGCAGTACTTC
TRBV6-5	TRBJ2-7	NA	NA	CASKTGPYEQYF	TGTGCCAGTAAGACAGGCCCCTACGAGCAGTACTTC
TRBV27	TRBJ2-3	NA	NA	CASSFLANTDTQYF	TGTGCCAGCAGTTTCTTGGCCAACACAGATACGCAGTATTTT
TRBV5-1	TRBJ1-2	NA	TRBD1	CASSLSHGQGDYGYTF	TGCGCCAGCAGCTTGTCCCACGGACAGGGGGACTATGGCTACACCTTC
TRBV7-2	TRBJ2-5	few	NA	CASSRPRGQETQYF	TGTGCCAGCAGCCGCCCCCGGGGCCAAGAGACCCAGTACTTC
TRBV6-1	TRBJ2-1	NA	NA	CASSEEQGRNEQFF	TGTGCCAGCAGTGAGGAACAGGGGAGGAATGAGCAGTTCTTC
TRBV12-2	TRBJ2-2	once	NA	CASRLAREAANTGELFF	TGTGCAAGTCGCTTAGCGCGAGAGGCCGCGAACACCGGGGAGCTGTTTTTT
TRBV18	TRBJ2-5	NA	TRBD2	CASSPGLAGGPGTQYF	TGTGCCAGCTCACCCGGACTAGCGGGGGGGCCGGGGACCCAGTACTTC
TRBV29-1	TRBJ2-3	NA	TRBD1	CSVNEAGGTDTQYF	TGCAGCGTTAACGAGGCAGGGGGTACAGATACGCAGTATTTT
TRBV27	TRBJ2-1	once	NA	CASSYSDYSGEQFF	TGTGCCAGCAGTTATTCCGACTACTCGGGCGAGCAGTTCTTC
TRBV7-9	TRBJ2-1	NA	NA	CASSFFLGGLNEQFF	TGTGCCAGCAGCTTTTTTCTAGGAGGCTTGAATGAGCAGTTCTTC
TRBV29-1	TRBJ1-1	NA	NA	CSVEGGGRNTEAFF	TGCAGCGTTGAGGGGGGGGGCCGGAACACTGAAGCTTTCTTT
TRBV5-6	TRBJ1-5	few	TRBD1	CASSFWDRGNEPQHF	TGTGCCAGCAGCTTTTGGGACAGGGGAAATGAGCCCCAGCATTTT
TRBV27	TRBJ2-6	NA	NA	CASRRRDGANVLTF	TGTGCCAGCAGGAGGCGGGATGGGGCCAACGTCCTGACTTTC
TRBV19	TRBJ2-1	NA	TRBD1	CASSMIGTGSYNEQFF	TGTGCCAGTAGTATGATCGGGACAGGTTCCTACAATGAGCAGTTCTTC
TRBV7-2	TRBJ2-7	few	NA	CASSLVIRSHEQYF	TGTGCCAGCAGCTTAGTTATTCGGAGCCACGAGCAGTACTTC
TRBV4-3	TRBJ1-2	NA	NA	CASSHAGRYGYTF	TGCGCCAGCAGCCATGCCGGGAGGTATGGCTACACCTTC
TRBV18	TRBJ1-1	NA	NA	CASSPEGTEAFF	TGTGCCAGCTCACCAGAGGGCACTGAAGCTTTCTTT
TRBV6-1	TRBJ2-3	NA	NA	CASSEVAGSNTDTQYF	TGTGCCAGCAGTGAAGTTGCAGGTTCTAACACAGATACGCAGTATTTT
TRBV6-5	TRBJ2-2	NA	TRBD1	CASSSGTANTGELFF	TGTGCCAGCAGTTCGGGGACAGCGAACACCGGGGAGCTGTTTTTT
TRBV9	TRBJ2-5	NA	TRBD1	CASSFGTEETQYF	TGTGCCAGCAGCTTCGGGACAGAAGAGACCCAGTACTTC
TRBV28	TRBJ1-5	few	NA	CATAGPNQPQHF	TGTGCCACCGCGGGGCCGAATCAGCCCCAGCATTTT
TRBV7-9	TRBJ1-1	NA	NA	CASSLGEAEAFF	TGTGCCAGCAGCTTGGGGGAGGCTGAAGCTTTCTTT
TRBV19	TRBJ1-1	NA	NA	CASSIPGMNTEAFF	TGTGCCAGTAGTATACCGGGGATGAACACTGAAGCTTTCTTT
TRBV9	TRBJ2-3	NA	NA	CASSEGWGGPDTQYF	TGTGCCAGCAGCGAAGGTTGGGGGGGCCCGGATACGCAGTATTTT
TRBV5-4	TRBJ2-7	NA	NA	CASSLEPLSPYEQYF	TGTGCCAGCAGCTTGGAGCCTCTCTCCCCATACGAGCAGTACTTC
TRBV7-3	TRBJ2-7	few	TRBD2	CASSYGTSVDEQYF	TGTGCCAGCAGCTACGGGACTAGCGTGGACGAGCAGTACTTC
TRBV30	TRBJ2-7	NA	NA	CAWSSGAQYTYEQYF	TGTGCCTGGTCCTCGGGAGCACAGTATACCTACGAGCAGTACTTC
TRBV7-2	TRBJ2-2	NA	NA	CASSLPRIDTGELFF	TGTGCCAGCAGCCTCCCCAGAATCGACACCGGGGAGCTGTTTTTT
TRBV6-6	TRBJ1-1	few	NA	CASSQTGAEAFF	TGTGCCAGCAGTCAAACCGGGGCTGAAGCTTTCTTT
TRBV6-1	TRBJ2-7	NA	NA	CASSEAPGQAYEQYF	TGTGCCAGCAGTGAAGCCCCTGGTCAGGCCTACGAGCAGTACTTC
TRBV5-5	TRBJ2-3	NA	TRBD1	CASSLKHRDRVIPDTQYF	TGTGCCAGCAGCTTGAAACACCGGGACAGGGTTATCCCAGATACGCAGTATTTT
TRBV10-3	TRBJ2-1	NA	TRBD2	CAISLTSGTRGDNEQFF	TGTGCCATCAGCCTGACTAGCGGGACTAGAGGGGACAATGAGCAGTTCTTC
TRBV10-3	TRBJ1-5	NA	TRBD1	CAIRGQGENQPQHF	TGTGCCATCCGCGGACAGGGGGAAAATCAGCCCCAGCATTTT
TRBV30	TRBJ1-5	NA	TRBD1	CAWSNGQGAIGNQPQHF	TGTGCCTGGAGTAATGGACAGGGGGCGATTGGGAATCAGCCCCAGCATTTT
TRBV7-8	TRBJ2-2	NA	TRBD2	CASSTRTSGGDTGELFF	TGTGCCAGCAGCACACGGACTAGCGGGGGGGACACCGGGGAGCTGTTTTTT
TRBV19	TRBJ1-6	NA	NA	CASSINRVNSPLHF	TGTGCCAGTAGTATTAACAGGGTTAATTCACCCCTCCACTTT
TRBV9	TRBJ1-1	NA	TRBD1	CASSVRTDRAHTEAFF	TGTGCCAGCAGCGTGAGGACGGACAGGGCACACACTGAAGCTTTCTTT
TRBV6-4	TRBJ2-2	NA	NA	CASKKDSNTGELFF	TGTGCCAGCAAGAAAGACTCGAACACCGGGGAGCTGTTTTTT
TRBV30	TRBJ2-7	NA	TRBD1	CAWRRAGGLHEQYF	TGTGCCTGGAGAAGGGCAGGGGGCCTACACGAGCAGTACTTC
TRBV2	TRBJ2-6	NA	TRBD1	CAGGTGGSGANVLTF	TGTGCCGGGGGGACAGGGGGCTCTGGGGCCAACGTCCTGACTTTC
TRBV5-8	TRBJ1-5	NA	NA	CASSSETLGNQPQHF	TGTGCCAGCAGCTCGGAGACCTTGGGCAATCAGCCCCAGCATTTT
TRBV27	TRBJ2-7	NA	TRBD1	CASRPGDRGFGKQYF	TGTGCCAGCAGGCCGGGGGACAGGGGTTTTGGCAAGCAGTACTTC
TRBV25-1	TRBJ2-7	NA	TRBD1	CASSGQGSYEQYF	TGTGCCAGCAGTGGACAGGGATCCTACGAGCAGTACTTC
TRBV9	TRBJ1-1	NA	NA	CASSRSRRNTEAFF	TGTGCCAGCAGCCGTAGTAGAAGGAACACTGAAGCTTTCTTT
TRBV12-5	TRBJ1-5	NA	NA	CASGLVLQGRDSNQPQHF	TGTGCTAGTGGTTTGGTACTTCAGGGGCGAGATAGCAATCAGCCCCAGCATTTT
TRBV9	TRBJ1-4	NA	NA	CASSVGIGQGTEKLFF	TGTGCCAGCAGCGTAGGAATTGGGCAGGGGACTGAAAAACTGTTTTTT
TRBV6-1	TRBJ1-2	NA	NA	CASSVDNYGYTF	TGTGCCAGCAGTGTAGATAACTATGGCTACACCTTC
TRBV27	TRBJ2-5	NA	TRBD1	CASSLTGQGVGETQYF	TGTGCCAGCAGTTTAACGGGACAGGGGGTAGGAGAGACCCAGTACTTC